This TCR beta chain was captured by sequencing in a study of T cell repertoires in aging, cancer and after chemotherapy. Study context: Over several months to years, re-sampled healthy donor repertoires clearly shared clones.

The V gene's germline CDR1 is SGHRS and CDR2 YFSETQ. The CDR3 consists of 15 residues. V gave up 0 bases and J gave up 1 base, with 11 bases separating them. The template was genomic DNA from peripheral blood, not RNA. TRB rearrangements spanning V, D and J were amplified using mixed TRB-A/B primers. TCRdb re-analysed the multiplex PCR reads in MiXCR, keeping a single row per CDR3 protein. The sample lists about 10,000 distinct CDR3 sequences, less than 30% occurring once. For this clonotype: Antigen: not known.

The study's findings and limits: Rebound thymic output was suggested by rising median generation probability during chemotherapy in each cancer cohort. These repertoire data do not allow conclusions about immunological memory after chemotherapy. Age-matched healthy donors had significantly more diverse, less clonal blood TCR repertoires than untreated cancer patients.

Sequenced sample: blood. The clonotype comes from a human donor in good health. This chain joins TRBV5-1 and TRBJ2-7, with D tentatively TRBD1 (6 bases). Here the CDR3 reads CASSLDRENSYEQYF. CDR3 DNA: TGCGCCAGCAGCTTGGACAGGGAAAATTCCTACGAGCAGTACTTC.